This T cell receptor beta chain was obtained from a study of identifying expanded T cells in peripheral blood. The CDR3 length is 18 residues. Repertoires were generated with immunoSEQ multiplex PCR, while TCRdb's copy carries only in-frame clones and drops some. This table holds some 100,000 clones, about 87% found once. The chain employs TRBV21-1 and TRBJ2-7; the table names TRBD1, a call not compared with the DNA. TRBV21-1 is a listed pseudogene. This TCR derives from a person aged 18 to 70 in good health. Sequenced: blood. This chain's CDR3 is CASTPRARQAAKPYEQYF. CDR3 DNA sequence: TGTGCCAGCACCCCCCGCGCCCGACAGGCCGCAAAACCGTACGAGCAGTACTTC.